These T cell receptor beta chains were read from a single sample in a study of T-cell memory formation after mild COVID-19. TCRdb reanalysed the 5' RACE reads using MiXCR and keeps one entry per CDR3 protein. The sample contains 280,000 or so distinct CDR3 sequences, 8% to 9% of which appear only once. The sequencing sample was made of PBMCs or a T cell subset sorted from them (not recorded which). The receptor set was obtained from a man younger than 35 who had mild COVID-19 (a few samples of this study predate the infection). Cell type and time point are not known. Each CDR3 is given with its conserved first and last residue. The order of the fields is CDR3 DNA, CDR3 protein, clone size, D gene, J gene, V gene. A D gene is named only where the DNA matches it firmly. Expanded clones are given a class, and other clones once, few, many or no size at all.

CDR3nt: TGTGCCAGCAGCTTCGGGGGGCGGAGATACAATGAGCAGTTCTTC
CDR3aa: CASSFGGRRYNEQFF
abundance: many
d_gene: .
j_gene: TRBJ2-1
v_gene: TRBV5-6

CDR3nt: TGCGCCAGCAGCCAAGAGGAGGGAAGTGGCAATCAGCCCCAGCATTTT
CDR3aa: CASSQEEGSGNQPQHF
abundance: many
d_gene: .
j_gene: TRBJ1-5
v_gene: TRBV4-1

CDR3nt: TGTGCCAGCAGCCGGAGGGGGGGTCGTGACAGTCCTTACCTCTCTGGGGCCAACGTCCTGACTTTC
CDR3aa: CASSRRGGRDSPYLSGANVLTF
abundance: few
d_gene: .
j_gene: TRBJ2-6
v_gene: TRBV7-8

CDR3nt: TGTGCCAGCTCCCAGGGACCCGTAGGTGGCGAGACCCAGTACTTC
CDR3aa: CASSQGPVGGETQYF
abundance: many
d_gene: .
j_gene: TRBJ2-5
v_gene: TRBV7-2

CDR3nt: TGTGCCAGCAGTTTGCAGGACGGGGAGCTGTTTTTT
CDR3aa: CASSLQDGELFF
abundance: .
d_gene: .
j_gene: TRBJ2-2
v_gene: TRBV28

CDR3nt: TGCGCCAGCAGCCATCCAAAGGGACTAGCGGGGGTCCACGTTTTCACAGATACGCAGTATTTT
CDR3aa: CASSHPKGLAGVHVFTDTQYF
abundance: .
d_gene: TRBD2
j_gene: TRBJ2-3
v_gene: TRBV4-1

CDR3nt: TGTGCCAGCAGCTTAATGGGACAGGGAACGAATGAGCAGTTCTTC
CDR3aa: CASSLMGQGTNEQFF
abundance: many
d_gene: TRBD1
j_gene: TRBJ2-1
v_gene: TRBV7-2

CDR3nt: TGTGCCAGCAGACAGGCGTATAATTCACCCCTCCACTTT
CDR3aa: CASRQAYNSPLHF
abundance: .
d_gene: .
j_gene: TRBJ1-6
v_gene: TRBV6-5

CDR3nt: TGTGCCAGCAGCTTGCGGGGTACCCCCAGCACAGATACGCAGTATTTT
CDR3aa: CASSLRGTPSTDTQYF
abundance: .
d_gene: .
j_gene: TRBJ2-3
v_gene: TRBV5-5

CDR3nt: TGTGCCAGCAGCTCTACCTCGGCAGCTGGAAACACCATATATTTT
CDR3aa: CASSSTSAAGNTIYF
abundance: many
d_gene: .
j_gene: TRBJ1-3
v_gene: TRBV7-2

CDR3nt: TGCGCCAGCAGCCCGGACGCGACTAGCTCGTTTGGGGGCCAGTACTTC
CDR3aa: CASSPDATSSFGGQYF
abundance: .
d_gene: TRBD2
j_gene: TRBJ2-5
v_gene: TRBV5-1

CDR3nt: TGTGCCAGCAGCCGAGGGACAGGGGCAAATCAGCCCCAGCATTTT
CDR3aa: CASSRGTGANQPQHF
abundance: few
d_gene: TRBD1
j_gene: TRBJ1-5
v_gene: TRBV12-3/TRBV12-4

CDR3nt: TGTGCCAGCAGTCAGGGCTTGGGACAGGATAACTATGGCTACACCTTC
CDR3aa: CASSQGLGQDNYGYTF
abundance: few
d_gene: TRBD1
j_gene: TRBJ1-2
v_gene: TRBV12-3/TRBV12-4

CDR3nt: TGCGCCAGCAGCAGATCGTCGGGGGATTCCGGGGAGCTGTTTTTT
CDR3aa: CASSRSSGDSGELFF
abundance: .
d_gene: .
j_gene: TRBJ2-2
v_gene: TRBV5-1

CDR3nt: TGCGCCAGCAGCTCCCTACAGGTGAACACTGAAGCTTTCTTT
CDR3aa: CASSSLQVNTEAFF
abundance: .
d_gene: .
j_gene: TRBJ1-1
v_gene: TRBV5-1

CDR3nt: TGCGCCAGCAGCCCGGCCGACAGGGGTTCCGGGGAGCTGTTTTTT
CDR3aa: CASSPADRGSGELFF
abundance: .
d_gene: TRBD1
j_gene: TRBJ2-2
v_gene: TRBV4-1

CDR3nt: TGCGCCAGCCACCGGGGGGGCTCAGATACGCAGTATTTT
CDR3aa: CASHRGGSDTQYF
abundance: many
d_gene: TRBD2
j_gene: TRBJ2-3
v_gene: TRBV5-1

CDR3nt: TGTGCCAGCAGCCCCTGGACAGCGTACCAAGAGACCCAGTACTTC
CDR3aa: CASSPWTAYQETQYF
abundance: .
d_gene: .
j_gene: TRBJ2-5
v_gene: TRBV12-3/TRBV12-4

CDR3nt: TGTGCCAGCAGCTTCCTGGACGGTGGAAGGTACAATGAGCAGTTCTTC
CDR3aa: CASSFLDGGRYNEQFF
abundance: few
d_gene: .
j_gene: TRBJ2-1
v_gene: TRBV3-1

CDR3nt: TGTGCCAGCAGCTTGGAGTTCGGGGGGGCCTTGATCATCGGTGAGCAGTTCTTC
CDR3aa: CASSLEFGGALIIGEQFF
abundance: few
d_gene: TRBD2
j_gene: TRBJ2-1
v_gene: TRBV5-6

CDR3nt: TGCGCCAGCAGCCGAGTCCAGGACGGTCTGGATACGCAGTATTTT
CDR3aa: CASSRVQDGLDTQYF
abundance: many
d_gene: .
j_gene: TRBJ2-3
v_gene: TRBV5-1

CDR3nt: TGTGCCAGCACGAGGGGTCCTTTGTACGAGCAGTACTTC
CDR3aa: CASTRGPLYEQYF
abundance: few
d_gene: .
j_gene: TRBJ2-7
v_gene: TRBV6-2/TRBV6-3

CDR3nt: TGTGCCAGCTTTGGCCTAGCGGGGGGCCCTAATGAGCAGTTCTTC
CDR3aa: CASFGLAGGPNEQFF
abundance: few
d_gene: TRBD2
j_gene: TRBJ2-1
v_gene: TRBV6-2/TRBV6-3

CDR3nt: TGCGCCAGCAGCCAAGATTACAATGAGCAGTTCTTC
CDR3aa: CASSQDYNEQFF
abundance: many
d_gene: .
j_gene: TRBJ2-1
v_gene: TRBV4-3

CDR3nt: TGTGCCAGCAGTTTCTGGTGGGGGATCAAGGCTTTCTTT
CDR3aa: CASSFWWGIKAFF
abundance: .
d_gene: .
j_gene: TRBJ1-1
v_gene: TRBV27

CDR3nt: TGCGCCAGCAGCCAAGATGGTCGGCTTACCAATCAGCCCCAGCATTTT
CDR3aa: CASSQDGRLTNQPQHF
abundance: .
d_gene: .
j_gene: TRBJ1-5
v_gene: TRBV4-1

CDR3nt: TGTGCCAGCAGTTACTCCGGGGCCTACGAGCAGTACTTC
CDR3aa: CASSYSGAYEQYF
abundance: .
d_gene: .
j_gene: TRBJ2-7
v_gene: TRBV6-2/TRBV6-3

CDR3nt: TGCAGTGCTGGGACAGGCAAGGCTACTGAAGCTTTCTTT
CDR3aa: CSAGTGKATEAFF
abundance: few
d_gene: TRBD1
j_gene: TRBJ1-1
v_gene: TRBV20-1

CDR3nt: TGTGCCAGCAGTTTAGTGCCGCGGGGGGGCCCCAGTGAGCAGTTCTTC
CDR3aa: CASSLVPRGGPSEQFF
abundance: few
d_gene: TRBD2
j_gene: TRBJ2-1
v_gene: TRBV27

CDR3nt: TGTGCCAGCAGCCCCCGGACAGGGGGCGATGCCAAAAACATTCAGTACTTC
CDR3aa: CASSPRTGGDAKNIQYF
abundance: .
d_gene: TRBD1
j_gene: TRBJ2-4
v_gene: TRBV11-2

CDR3nt: TGCGCCAGCAGCCAAGAAGGCGGCACCGGGGAGCTGTTTTTT
CDR3aa: CASSQEGGTGELFF
abundance: .
d_gene: .
j_gene: TRBJ2-2
v_gene: TRBV4-1